The entry below describes one T cell receptor beta chain. The target of this receptor is not known. The record has no base qualities; no much larger clone is one base away. This record comes from a study of blood T cell repertoires in COVID-19 (dated by TCRdb to the early 2020s). Turning to the overall study: Collaborator samples came from the United States, Italy and Spain and covered acute and convalescent phases of COVID-19. Samples came from the ongoing ImmuneRACE study (first 160 participants) plus 1,254 subjects from 6 global collaborators. The repertoires were made available in a free public database intended to serve as a resource for research on the immune response to SARS-CoV-2. The material from the prospective study consisted of cDNA or gDNA derived from T cells, B-cell-depleted T cells, or PBMCs. Nearly every sample came with metadata listing a de-identified subject ID, COVID-19 status, age in years and sex. Subjects who had been exposed to COVID-19, were actively infected with it, or had recovered from it provided the deeply sampled blood TCRbeta repertoires that made up the dataset. Where available, HLA class I and class II types were obtained from metadata supplied by the sample provider rather than from assay-based typing. Results the study describes overall, beyond this receptor: How much clinical and demographic metadata was included differed by source and by participant, and the metadata was provided uncurated.

TCRbeta CDR3 regions were amplified from genomic DNA using the immunoSEQ Assay, a bias-controlled multiplex PCR. The original pipeline was this. The number of nucleated cells in each sample was estimated by amplification of reference gene primers within the assay. To quantify the absolute abundance of each unique TCRbeta CDR3 rearrangement, sequence reads were collapsed and filtered. For each sample, productive Simpson clonality was calculated as the square root of Simpson's diversity index across productive rearrangements. The clones in this table, taken by TCRdb from immuneACCESS, are in-frame only. Not every clone is retained; where verified, under half of the shortfall comes from an unresolved V gene, and the cause of the rest is unknown. V and J calls and clone size are copied from that table; D and trimming were computed from the DNA. Here the sample has roughly 250,000 clones; about 85% occur a single time. The ten largest clones add up to 0.7% to 0.9% of the sample.

In Seattle, one collaborating source enrolled patients while the infection was active and tracked those patients longitudinally over the course of disease. Collaborating institutions collected whole blood in K2EDTA tubes following their own protocols. Collaborator samples were shipped for TCRbeta analysis as frozen whole blood, isolated PBMCs, or DNA extracted from either sample type. The sequence was collected from a human donor with COVID-19, enrolled during active disease. The donor label of this sample is uncertain. The specimen was peripheral blood.

The DNA reads TGCAGCGTTGAAGATTGGATCTCCTCAGGGAACACTGAAGCTTTCTTT. Its translation is CSVEDWISSGNTEAFF. In this chain, TRBV29-1 is recombined with TRBJ1-1, with the D gene not clear enough to name. Sequences SQVTM (CDR1) and ANQGSEA (CDR2) are obtained from the germline V gene. From its cysteine to its phenylalanine, the CDR3 spans 16 amino acids. Only the CDR3 portion is preserved as DNA: 48 bases, with reading frame beginning at the first base. The V end loses 0 bases and the J end loses 1 base, and a stretch of 15 bases separates them.